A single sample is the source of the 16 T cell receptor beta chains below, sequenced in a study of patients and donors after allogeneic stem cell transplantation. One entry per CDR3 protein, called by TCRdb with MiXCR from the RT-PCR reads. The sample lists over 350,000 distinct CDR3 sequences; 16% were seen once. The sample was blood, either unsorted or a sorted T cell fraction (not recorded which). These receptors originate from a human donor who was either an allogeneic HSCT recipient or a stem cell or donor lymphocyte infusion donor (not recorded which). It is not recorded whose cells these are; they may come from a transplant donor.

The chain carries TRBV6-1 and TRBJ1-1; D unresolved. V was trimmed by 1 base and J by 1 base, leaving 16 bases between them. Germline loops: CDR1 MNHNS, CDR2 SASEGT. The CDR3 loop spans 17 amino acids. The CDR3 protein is CASSEGVVKGWNTEAFF. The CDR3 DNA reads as TGTGCCAGCAGTGAAGGTGTCGTGAAGGGATGGAACACTGAAGCTTTCTTT.

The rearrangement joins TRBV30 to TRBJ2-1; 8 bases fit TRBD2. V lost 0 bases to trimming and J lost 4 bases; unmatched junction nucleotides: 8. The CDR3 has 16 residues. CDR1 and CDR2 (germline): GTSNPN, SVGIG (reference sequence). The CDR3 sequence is CAWSVQSGSTYNEQFF. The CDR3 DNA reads TGTGCCTGGAGTGTACAGAGCGGGAGTACTTACAATGAGCAGTTCTTC. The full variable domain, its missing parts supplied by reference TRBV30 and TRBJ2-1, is SQTIHQWPATLVQPVGSPLSLECTVEGTSNPNLYWYRQAAGRGLQLLFYSVGIGQISSEVPQNLSASRPQDRQFILSSKKLLLSDSGFYLCAWSVQSGSTYNEQFFGPGTRLTVL.

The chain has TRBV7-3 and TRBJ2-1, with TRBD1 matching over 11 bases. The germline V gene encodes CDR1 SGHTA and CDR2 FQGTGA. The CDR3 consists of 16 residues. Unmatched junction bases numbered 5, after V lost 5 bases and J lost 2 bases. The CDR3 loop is CASSLPGQGAYNEQFF. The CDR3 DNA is TGTGCCAGCAGCCTCCCGGGACAGGGGGCCTACAATGAGCAGTTCTTC.

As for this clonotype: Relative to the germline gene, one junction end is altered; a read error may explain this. The CDR3 coding sequence is TGTGCCAGCAGATTAGGGGGCGCTACTAATTCACCCCTCCACTTT. This translates into CASRLGGATNSPLHF. The J gene is TRBJ1-6, the V gene TRBV7-2; 7 bases align to TRBD1. This CDR3 comprises 15 residues. Germline CDR1 SGHTA, CDR2 FQGNSA.

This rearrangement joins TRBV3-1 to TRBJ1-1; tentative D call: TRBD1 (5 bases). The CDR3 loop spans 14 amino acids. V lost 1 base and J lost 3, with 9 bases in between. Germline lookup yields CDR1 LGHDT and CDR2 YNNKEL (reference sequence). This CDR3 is CASSQGPGHTEAFF. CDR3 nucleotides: TGTGCCAGCAGCCAAGGGCCAGGGCACACTGAAGCTTTCTTT.

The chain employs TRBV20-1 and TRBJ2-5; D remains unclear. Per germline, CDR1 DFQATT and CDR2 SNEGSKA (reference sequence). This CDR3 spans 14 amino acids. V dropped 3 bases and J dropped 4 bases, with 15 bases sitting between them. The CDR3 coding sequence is TGCAGTGCTAGGGACCGGGCCAGACGAGAGACCCAGTACTTC. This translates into CSARDRARRETQYF.

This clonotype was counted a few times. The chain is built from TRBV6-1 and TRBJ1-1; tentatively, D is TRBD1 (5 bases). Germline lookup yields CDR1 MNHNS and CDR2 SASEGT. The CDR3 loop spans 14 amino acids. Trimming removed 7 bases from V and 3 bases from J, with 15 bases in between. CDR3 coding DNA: TGTGCCAGCATCCCGGTGTGGGGGGACACTGAAGCTTTCTTT. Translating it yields CASIPVWGDTEAFF.

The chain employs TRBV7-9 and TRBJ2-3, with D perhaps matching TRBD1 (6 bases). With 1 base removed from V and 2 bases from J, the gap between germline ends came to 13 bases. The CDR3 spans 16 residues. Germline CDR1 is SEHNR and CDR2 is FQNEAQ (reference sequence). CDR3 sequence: CASSLGGPKVTDTQYF. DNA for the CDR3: TGTGCCAGCAGCTTAGGGGGGCCCAAAGTCACAGATACGCAGTATTTT.

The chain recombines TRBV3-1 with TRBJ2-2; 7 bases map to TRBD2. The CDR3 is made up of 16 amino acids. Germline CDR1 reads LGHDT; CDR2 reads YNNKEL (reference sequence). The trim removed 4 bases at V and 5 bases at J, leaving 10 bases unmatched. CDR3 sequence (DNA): TGTGCCAGCAGCCTAAGTAGACCCGGGAGGACCGGGGAGCTGTTTTTT. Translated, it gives CASSLSRPGRTGELFF.

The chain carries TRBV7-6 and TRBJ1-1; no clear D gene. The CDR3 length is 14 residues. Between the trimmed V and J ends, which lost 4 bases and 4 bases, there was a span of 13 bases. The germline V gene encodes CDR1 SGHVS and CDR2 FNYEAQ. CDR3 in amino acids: CASSSTDGPTEAFF. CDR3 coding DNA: TGTGCCAGCAGCTCGACGGACGGGCCCACTGAAGCTTTCTTT.

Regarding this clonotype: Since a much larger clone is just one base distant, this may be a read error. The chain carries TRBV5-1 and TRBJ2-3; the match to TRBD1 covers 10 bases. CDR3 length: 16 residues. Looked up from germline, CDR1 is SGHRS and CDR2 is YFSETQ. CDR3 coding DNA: TGCGCCAGCAGCTTGGTGGGACAGGGGACCACATATACGCAGTATTTT. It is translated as CASSLVGQGTTYTQYF.

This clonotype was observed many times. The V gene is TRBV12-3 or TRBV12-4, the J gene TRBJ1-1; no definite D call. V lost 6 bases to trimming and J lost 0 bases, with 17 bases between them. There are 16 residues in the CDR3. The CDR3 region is CASRLNGGAMNTEAFF. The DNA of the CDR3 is TGTGCCAGCAGATTGAATGGAGGCGCAATGAACACTGAAGCTTTCTTT.

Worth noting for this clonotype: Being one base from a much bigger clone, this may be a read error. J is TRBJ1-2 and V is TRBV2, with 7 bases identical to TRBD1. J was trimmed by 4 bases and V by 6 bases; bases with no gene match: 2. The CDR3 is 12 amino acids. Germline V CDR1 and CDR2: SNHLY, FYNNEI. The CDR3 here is CASRGTVYGYTF. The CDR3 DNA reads TGTGCCAGCAGGGGGACAGTCTATGGCTACACCTTC.

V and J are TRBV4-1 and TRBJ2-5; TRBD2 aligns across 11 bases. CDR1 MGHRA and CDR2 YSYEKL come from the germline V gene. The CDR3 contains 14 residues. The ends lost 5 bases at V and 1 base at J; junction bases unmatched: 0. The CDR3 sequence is CASSGTSGQETQYF. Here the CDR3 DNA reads TGCGCCAGCAGCGGGACTAGCGGCCAAGAGACCCAGTACTTC.

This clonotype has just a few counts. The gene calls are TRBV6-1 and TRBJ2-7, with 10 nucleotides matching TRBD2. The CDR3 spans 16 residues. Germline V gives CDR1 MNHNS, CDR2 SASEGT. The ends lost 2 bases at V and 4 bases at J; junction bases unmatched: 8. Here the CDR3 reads CASSEYGSGRRYEQYF. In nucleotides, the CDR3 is TGTGCCAGCAGTGAATATGGTAGCGGGAGGCGATACGAGCAGTACTTC.

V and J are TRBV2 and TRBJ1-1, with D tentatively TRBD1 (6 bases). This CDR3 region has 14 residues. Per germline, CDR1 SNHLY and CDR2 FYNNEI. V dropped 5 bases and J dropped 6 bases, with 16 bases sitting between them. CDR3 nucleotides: TGTGCCAGCAGTATAGGCCAGGGGATTTCTGAAGCTTTCTTT. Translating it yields CASSIGQGISEAFF.